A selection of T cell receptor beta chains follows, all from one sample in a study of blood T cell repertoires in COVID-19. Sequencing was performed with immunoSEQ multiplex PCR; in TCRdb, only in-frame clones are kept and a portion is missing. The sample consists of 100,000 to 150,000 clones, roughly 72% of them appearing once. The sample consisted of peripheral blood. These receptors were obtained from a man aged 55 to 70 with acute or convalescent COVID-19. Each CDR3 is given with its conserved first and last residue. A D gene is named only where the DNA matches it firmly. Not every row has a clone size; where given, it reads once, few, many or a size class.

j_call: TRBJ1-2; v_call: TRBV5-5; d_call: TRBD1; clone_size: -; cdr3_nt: TGTGCCAGCAGCTTGGGGCAGGGGGTCGGAGGCTACACCTTC; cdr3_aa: CASSLGQGVGGYTF
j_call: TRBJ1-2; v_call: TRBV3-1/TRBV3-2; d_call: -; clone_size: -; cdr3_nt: TGTGCCAGCAGCCAAGCGCAGGGAAACTATGGCTACACCTTC; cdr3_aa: CASSQAQGNYGYTF
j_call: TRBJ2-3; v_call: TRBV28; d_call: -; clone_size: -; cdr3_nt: TGTGCCAGCACCGTAACAGATACGCAGTATTTT; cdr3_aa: CASTVTDTQYF
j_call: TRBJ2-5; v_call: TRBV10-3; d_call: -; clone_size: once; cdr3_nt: TGTGCCATCAGTGAAACCAGCGGCCTCCAAGAGACCCAGTACTTC; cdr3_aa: CAISETSGLQETQYF
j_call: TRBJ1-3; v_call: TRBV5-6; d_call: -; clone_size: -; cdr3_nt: TGTGCCAGCCCCACCCCTAACGGGCAGGGTGGAAACACCATATATTTT; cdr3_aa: CASPTPNGQGGNTIYF
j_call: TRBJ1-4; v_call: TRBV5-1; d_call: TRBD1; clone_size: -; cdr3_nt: TGCGCCAGCAGCTTCATCGGACAGGGTGGTGAAAAACTGTTTTTT; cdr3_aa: CASSFIGQGGEKLFF
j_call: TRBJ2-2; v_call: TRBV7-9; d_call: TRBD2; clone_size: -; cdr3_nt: TGTGCCAGCAGGAGAGCGGGAGAGGGGACCGGGGAGCTGTTTTTT; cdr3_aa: CASRRAGEGTGELFF
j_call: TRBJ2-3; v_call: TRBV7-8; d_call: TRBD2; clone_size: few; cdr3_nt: TGTGCCAGCAGCCCCGTGGTTAGCGGGAGAGACACGCAGTATTTT; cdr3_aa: CASSPVVSGRDTQYF
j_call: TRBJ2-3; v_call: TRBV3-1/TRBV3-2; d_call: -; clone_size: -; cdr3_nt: TGTGCCAGCAGCCATGGCTCTCGCACAGATACGCAGTATTTT; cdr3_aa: CASSHGSRTDTQYF
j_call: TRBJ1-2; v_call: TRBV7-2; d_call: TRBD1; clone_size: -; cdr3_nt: TGTGCCAGCAGCGCCGGGACAGGGGGCGCTGCCAAAATTATGGGCTACACCTTC; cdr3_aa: CASSAGTGGAAKIMGYTF
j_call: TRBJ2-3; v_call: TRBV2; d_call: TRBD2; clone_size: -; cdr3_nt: TGTGCCAGCAGTTACGGACTAGCGGGCACAGATACGCAGTATTTT; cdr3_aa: CASSYGLAGTDTQYF
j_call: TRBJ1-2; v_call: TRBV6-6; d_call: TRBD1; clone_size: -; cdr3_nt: TGTGCCAGCAGTTACGCATCCCAGGGGGCGCTCTCGGGCTACACCTTC; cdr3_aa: CASSYASQGALSGYTF
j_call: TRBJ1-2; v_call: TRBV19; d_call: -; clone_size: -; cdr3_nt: TGTGCCAGTAGTATCTCAACCGGGGAGGGTGGCTACACCTTC; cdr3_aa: CASSISTGEGGYTF
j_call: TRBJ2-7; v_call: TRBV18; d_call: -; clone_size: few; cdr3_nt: TGTGCCAGCTCACCACCTTCCCGGGACGGAGGGCACGAGCAGTACTTC; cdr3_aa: CASSPPSRDGGHEQYF
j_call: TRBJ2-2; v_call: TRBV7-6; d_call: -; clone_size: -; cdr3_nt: TGTGCCAGCAGCTCAGACCCTCCGGGCACCGGGGAGCTGTTTTTT; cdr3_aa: CASSSDPPGTGELFF
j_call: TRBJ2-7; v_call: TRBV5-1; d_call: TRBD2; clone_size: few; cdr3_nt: TGCGCCAGCAGCTTGAAGCCGACTAGCGGGAACTACGAGCAGTACTTC; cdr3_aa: CASSLKPTSGNYEQYF